This T cell receptor beta chain was obtained from a study of T-cell memory formation after mild COVID-19. Via MiXCR, TCRdb re-called the 5' RACE reads, giving one row per CDR3 protein. The sample records 350,000 to 500,000 distinct CDR3 sequences, roughly 17% being singletons. This CDR3 contains 15 residues. The ends lost 5 bases at V and 5 bases at J; junction bases unmatched: 10. The germline V gene has CDR1 DFQATT and CDR2 SNEGSKA (reference sequence). Findings of the study overall: Several responding clones turned up in pre-infection memory, indicating that cross-reactive memory may have taken part.

In the case of this clonotype: Its antigen is unknown.

The rearrangement links TRBV20-1 to TRBJ2-3, with 10 bases lining up with TRBD2. The TCR originated in a man aged 18 to 29 who had mild COVID-19 (a few samples of this study predate the infection). Cell type and time point are not known. Sequencing used PBMCs or a T cell subset sorted from them (not recorded which). CDR3 DNA: TGCAGTGCTGCGATCCTAGCGGGGGCGGAAGATACGCAGTATTTT. It encodes CSAAILAGAEDTQYF.